The present entry profiles one TCR beta chain with its context. Antigen: not known. The data belong to a study of T-cell memory formation after mild COVID-19. TCRdb analysed the 5' RACE reads with MiXCR anew, one entry per CDR3 protein. This sample has about 150,000 distinct CDR3 sequences, with less than 20% found just once. Study-wide results and limits: Among CD4+ contracting clones, most were CM and EM, and CD8+ ones EMRA. There was no confirmation that second-wave clones peaking on day 37 were SARS-CoV-2 specific.

This clonotype originated in an adult woman who had mild COVID-19 (a few samples of this study predate the infection). Cell type and time point are not known. The source material was PBMCs or a T cell subset sorted from them (not recorded which).

The CDR3 sequence is CSACQGLNTEAFF. The DNA for the CDR3 is TGCAGCGCCTGTCAGGGGTTGAACACTGAAGCTTTCTTT. The rearrangement joins TRBV29-1 to TRBJ1-1; possible D gene TRBD1, 6 bases. Trimming cost V 7 bases and J 0 bases, with 12 bases left between them. The CDR3 is 13 amino acids. The germline gives CDR1 SQVTM, CDR2 ANQGSEA.